The text below deals with one T cell receptor beta chain. This entry is derived from a study of cytotoxic CD8 clonotypes in ibrutinib-treated CLL. Clones were read by immunoSEQ multiplex PCR, and TCRdb kept only the in-frame ones, dropping some. The sample has 110,000 to 150,000 clones, roughly three quarters seen once; the top ten hold over 10%. Germline V lookup: CDR1 SGHRS, CDR2 YFSETQ. The CDR3 has 15 residues. The V and J ends lost 0 bases and 5 bases, in that order; junction bases with no gene match: 5. The sequencing here drew on PBMCs, taken after 12 months of ibrutinib treatment. The clonotype comes from a human donor with chronic lymphocytic leukemia. The chain joins TRBV5-1 to TRBJ2-1; 7 bases are a match to TRBD2. CDR3 amino acids: CASSLALADHNEQFF. The CDR3, as DNA: TGCGCCAGCAGCTTGGCTCTAGCGGACCACAATGAGCAGTTCTTC. The full variable domain, completed using reference TRBV5-1 and TRBJ2-1, is KAGVTQTPRYLIKTRGQQVTLSCSPISGHRSVSWYQQTPGQGLQFLFEYFSETQRNKGNFPGRFSGRQFSNSRSEMNVSTLELGDSALYLCASSLALADHNEQFFGPGTRLTVL.